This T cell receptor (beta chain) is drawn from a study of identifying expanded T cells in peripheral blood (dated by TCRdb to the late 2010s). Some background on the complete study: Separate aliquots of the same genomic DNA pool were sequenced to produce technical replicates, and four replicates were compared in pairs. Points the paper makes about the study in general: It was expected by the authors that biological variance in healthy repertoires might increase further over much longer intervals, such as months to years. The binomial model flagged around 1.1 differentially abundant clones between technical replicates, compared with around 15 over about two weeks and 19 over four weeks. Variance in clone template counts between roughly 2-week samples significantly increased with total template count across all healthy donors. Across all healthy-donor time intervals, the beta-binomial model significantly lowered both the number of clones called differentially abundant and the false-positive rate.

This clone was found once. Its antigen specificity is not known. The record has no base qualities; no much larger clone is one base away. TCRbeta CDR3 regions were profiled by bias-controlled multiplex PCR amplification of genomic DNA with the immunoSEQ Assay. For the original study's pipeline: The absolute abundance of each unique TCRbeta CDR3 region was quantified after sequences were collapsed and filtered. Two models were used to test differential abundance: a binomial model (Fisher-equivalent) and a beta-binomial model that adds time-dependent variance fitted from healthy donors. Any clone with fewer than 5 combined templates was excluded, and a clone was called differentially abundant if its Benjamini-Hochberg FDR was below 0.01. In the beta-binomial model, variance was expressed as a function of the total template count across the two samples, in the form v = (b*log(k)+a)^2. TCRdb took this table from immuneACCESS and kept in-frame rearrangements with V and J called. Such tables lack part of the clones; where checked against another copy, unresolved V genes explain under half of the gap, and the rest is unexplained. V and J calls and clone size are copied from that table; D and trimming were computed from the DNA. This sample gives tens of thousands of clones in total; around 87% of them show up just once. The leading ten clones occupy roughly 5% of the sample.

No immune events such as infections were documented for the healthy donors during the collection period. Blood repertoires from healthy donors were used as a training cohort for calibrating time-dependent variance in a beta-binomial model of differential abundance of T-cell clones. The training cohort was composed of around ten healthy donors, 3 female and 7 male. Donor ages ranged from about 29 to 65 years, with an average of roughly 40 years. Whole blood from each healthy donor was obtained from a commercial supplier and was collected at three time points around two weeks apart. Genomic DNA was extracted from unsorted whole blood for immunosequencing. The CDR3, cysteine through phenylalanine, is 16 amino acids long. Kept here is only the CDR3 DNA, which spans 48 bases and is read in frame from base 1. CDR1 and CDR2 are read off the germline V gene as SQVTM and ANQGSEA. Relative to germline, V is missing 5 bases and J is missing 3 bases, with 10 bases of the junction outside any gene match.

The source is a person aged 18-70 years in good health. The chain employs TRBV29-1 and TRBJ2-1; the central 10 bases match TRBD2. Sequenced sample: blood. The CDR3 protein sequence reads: CSVPARTSGLYNEQFF. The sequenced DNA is TGCAGCGTTCCAGCCCGGACTAGCGGCCTCTACAATGAGCAGTTCTTC.